These T cell receptor beta chains were read from a single sample in a study of long-term antiretroviral therapy in people with HIV. Generated by immunoSEQ multiplex PCR, the TCRdb table keeps only in-frame clones and is missing some. The sample has under 50,000 clones, 85% to 95% seen once. The material was unsorted PBMCs, obtained about 9.1 years after starting antiretroviral therapy. Receptors were obtained from a man aged 30 to 45 with HIV. Both conserved end residues are part of each CDR3. The D gene is left open where the match is weak. Expanded clones get a size class; other rows say once, few or many, or leave the size out.

j_call,v_call,d_call,clone_size,cdr3_aa,cdr3_nt
TRBJ2-1,TRBV5-1,.,.,CASSLASAGTSNEQFF,TGCGCCAGCAGCTTGGCCTCGGCAGGGACTTCGAATGAGCAGTTCTTC
TRBJ1-6,TRBV15,.,.,CATSRDRGASPLHF,TGTGCCACCAGCAGAGATAGGGGAGCTTCACCCCTCCACTTT
TRBJ2-3,TRBV6-6,TRBD2,.,CASSYAGVADTQYF,TGTGCCAGCAGTTACGCGGGGGTGGCAGATACGCAGTATTTT
TRBJ1-1,TRBV5-6,TRBD1,.,CASSSLDRENTEAFF,TGTGCCAGCAGCTCGCTGGACAGGGAGAACACTGAAGCTTTCTTT
TRBJ1-3,TRBV2,TRBD1,.,CASSEIGTGLGNTIYF,TGTGCCAGCAGTGAAATCGGGACAGGGTTGGGAAACACCATATATTTT
TRBJ2-1,TRBV18,TRBD2,.,CASSPSGGHEQFF,TGTGCCAGCTCTCCCAGCGGGGGGCATGAGCAGTTCTTC
TRBJ1-3,TRBV5-1,.,.,CASSPPDTGNTIYF,TGCGCCAGCAGCCCTCCGGATACTGGAAACACCATATATTTT
TRBJ2-7,TRBV5-4,.,once,CASSLVGGGSYEQYF,TGTGCCAGCAGCTTGGTAGGTGGAGGTTCCTACGAGCAGTACTTC
TRBJ2-1,TRBV6-1,.,.,CASSETGGGSSYNEQFF,TGTGCCAGCAGTGAAACGGGGGGCGGTAGCTCCTACAATGAGCAGTTCTTC
TRBJ1-2,TRBV27,TRBD1,few,CASSLSARTGEDYGYTF,TGTGCCAGCAGTTTATCGGCAAGGACAGGGGAGGACTATGGCTACACCTTC
TRBJ2-3,TRBV7-9,.,.,CASSPGTSTDTQYF,TGTGCCAGCAGCCCAGGGACTAGCACAGATACGCAGTATTTT
TRBJ1-2,TRBV27,TRBD1,.,CASSSTPDRGYGYTF,TGTGCCAGCAGTTCAACCCCCGACAGGGGCTATGGCTACACCTTC
TRBJ1-5,TRBV7-2,.,.,CASQNSNQPQHF,TGTGCCAGTCAGAATAGCAATCAGCCCCAGCATTTT
TRBJ1-3,TRBV6-1,.,.,CASSETGLGNTIYF,TGTGCCAGCAGCGAAACGGGGCTGGGAAACACCATATATTTT
TRBJ2-3,TRBV27,.,.,CASSLVGTMTARGTDTQYF,TGTGCCAGCAGTTTAGTTGGGACCATGACAGCGCGCGGCACAGATACGCAGTATTTT
TRBJ1-1,TRBV7-6,.,.,CASSLGPGEAFF,TGTGCCAGCAGCTTAGGGCCAGGGGAAGCTTTCTTT
TRBJ1-4,TRBV28,TRBD1,.,CASMYRGLNEKLFF,TGTGCCAGCATGTACAGGGGACTTAATGAAAAACTGTTTTTT
TRBJ2-7,TRBV10-3,.,.,CAISDAYEQYF,TGTGCCATCAGTGACGCCTACGAGCAGTACTTC
TRBJ1-1,TRBV7-3,TRBD1,once,CASRSQGDTEAFF,TGTGCCAGCAGGTCCCAGGGGGACACTGAAGCTTTCTTT
TRBJ1-6,TRBV5-1,.,.,CASSPGFGNSPLHF,TGCGCCAGCAGCCCCGGATTCGGGAATTCACCCCTCCACTTT
TRBJ2-1,TRBV5-1,.,.,CASSPGGSEGNEQFF,TGCGCCAGCAGCCCCGGAGGGTCGGAGGGGAATGAGCAGTTCTTC
TRBJ1-5,TRBV18,TRBD1,.,CASSPFDRGASKDQPQHF,TGTGCCAGCTCACCATTCGACAGGGGTGCTTCCAAGGATCAGCCCCAGCATTTT
TRBJ2-3,TRBV4-1,TRBD2,.,CASSHPAGGPSTDTQYF,TGCGCCAGCAGCCATCCGGCGGGGGGCCCTAGCACAGATACGCAGTATTTT
TRBJ1-2,TRBV27,.,once,CASSWDGSYGYTF,TGTGCCAGCAGTTGGGACGGTTCCTATGGCTACACCTTC
TRBJ1-1,TRBV6-1,.,.,CASSPRGHNTEAFF,TGTGCCAGCAGTCCACGGGGACACAACACTGAAGCTTTCTTT
TRBJ2-5,TRBV6-1,TRBD1,.,CASSATQGNGQAQYF,TGTGCCAGCAGCGCAACTCAGGGAAATGGACAGGCCCAGTACTTC
TRBJ1-6,TRBV19,.,.,CASSKIGHENSPLHF,TGTGCCAGTAGTAAGATCGGACACGAAAATTCACCCCTCCACTTT
TRBJ2-2,TRBV9,TRBD1,.,CASSVAGQGAIGELFF,TGTGCCAGCAGCGTAGCGGGGCAGGGGGCGATCGGGGAGCTGTTTTTT
TRBJ1-5,TRBV28,.,.,CASRRSLQGPSNQPQHF,TGTGCCAGCCGCCGGTCCCTACAGGGCCCCAGCAATCAGCCCCAGCATTTT
TRBJ1-2,TRBV5-1,.,.,CASSLKGGYTF,TGCGCCAGCTCCCTGAAGGGTGGCTACACCTTC
TRBJ2-7,TRBV30,TRBD1,.,CAWSTGDTYEQYF,TGTGCCTGGAGTACAGGGGATACCTACGAGCAGTACTTC
TRBJ1-5,TRBV27,.,.,CASSLSPGTYHQPQHF,TGTGCCAGCAGTTTAAGTCCAGGGACCTACCATCAGCCCCAGCATTTT
TRBJ1-5,TRBV28,.,.,CASSPRGAGYNQPQHF,TGTGCCAGCAGCCCTCGTGGGGCAGGGTATAATCAGCCCCAGCATTTT